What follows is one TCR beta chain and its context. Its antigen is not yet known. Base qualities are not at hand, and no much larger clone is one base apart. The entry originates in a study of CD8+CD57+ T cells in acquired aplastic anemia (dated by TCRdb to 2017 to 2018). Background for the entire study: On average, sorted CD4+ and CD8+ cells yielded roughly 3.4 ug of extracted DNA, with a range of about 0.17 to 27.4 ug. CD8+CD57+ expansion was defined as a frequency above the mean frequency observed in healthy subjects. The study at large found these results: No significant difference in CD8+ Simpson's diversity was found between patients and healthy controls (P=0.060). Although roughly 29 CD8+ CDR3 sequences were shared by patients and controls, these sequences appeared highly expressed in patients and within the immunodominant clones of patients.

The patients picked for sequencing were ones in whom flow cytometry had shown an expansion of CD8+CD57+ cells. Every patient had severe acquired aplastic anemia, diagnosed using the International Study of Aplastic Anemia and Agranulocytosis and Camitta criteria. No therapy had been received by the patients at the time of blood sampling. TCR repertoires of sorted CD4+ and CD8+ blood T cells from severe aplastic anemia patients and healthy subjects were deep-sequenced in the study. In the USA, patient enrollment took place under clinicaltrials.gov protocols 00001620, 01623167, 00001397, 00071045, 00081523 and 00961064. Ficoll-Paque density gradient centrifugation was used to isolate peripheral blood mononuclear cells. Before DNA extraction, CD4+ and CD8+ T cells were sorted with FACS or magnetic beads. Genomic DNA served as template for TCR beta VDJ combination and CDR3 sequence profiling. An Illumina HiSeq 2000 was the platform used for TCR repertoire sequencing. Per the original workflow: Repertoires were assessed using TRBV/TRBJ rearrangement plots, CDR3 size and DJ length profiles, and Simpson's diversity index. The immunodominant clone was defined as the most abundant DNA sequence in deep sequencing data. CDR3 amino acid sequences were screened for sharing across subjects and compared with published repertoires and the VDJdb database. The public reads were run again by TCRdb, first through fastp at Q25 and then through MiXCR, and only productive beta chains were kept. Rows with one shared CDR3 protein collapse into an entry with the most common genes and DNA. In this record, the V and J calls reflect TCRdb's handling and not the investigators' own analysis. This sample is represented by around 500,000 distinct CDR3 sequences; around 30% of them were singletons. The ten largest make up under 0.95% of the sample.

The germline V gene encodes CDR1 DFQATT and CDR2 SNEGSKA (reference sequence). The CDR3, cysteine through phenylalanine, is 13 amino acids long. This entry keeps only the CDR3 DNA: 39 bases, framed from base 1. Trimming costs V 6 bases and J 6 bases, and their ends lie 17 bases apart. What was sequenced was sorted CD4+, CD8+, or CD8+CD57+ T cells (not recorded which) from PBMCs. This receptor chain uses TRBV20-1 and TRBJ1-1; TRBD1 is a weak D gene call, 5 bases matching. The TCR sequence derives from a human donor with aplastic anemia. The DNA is TGCAGTGCGTTGGGGGAAGTCGGATCTGAAGCTTTCTTT. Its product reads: CSALGEVGSEAFF.